This TCR beta chain came from a study of cytomegalovirus exposure and HLA in healthy donors (dated by TCRdb to 2015 to 2018). Background for the entire study: A later analysis indicated that the 90 to 150 validation repertoires were generated on the platform also employed for the 700 or so repertoires of the first cohort. The study aimed to test whether signatures of past pathogen exposure could be identified by cataloging public T cell receptors. In addition to the first cohort of 666 subjects, a separate validation cohort of under 150 different subjects was used. To predict cytomegalovirus infection status, the study brought together high-throughput TCR immunosequencing, statistical association of individual TCRs with disease status, and machine learning.

Concerning this clone itself: Its antigen is unknown. Qualities for individual bases were not recorded, and no much larger clone is one base off.

Findings and caveats that apply to the study as a whole: Cytomegalovirus status was reported to be diagnosed by the classifier with high specificity and sensitivity in both the original and validation cohorts. Across donors, most TCR sequences were observed very rarely, whereas some public TCRs were present in many individuals. The validation cohort had no HLA typing available for a later analysis, so co-occurrence within that cohort was assessed over all 120 or so repertoires. In vitro tests confirmed that a few of the cytomegalovirus-associated TCR beta chains recognize cytomegalovirus antigens. Subsequent analysis determined that TCRs grouped into clusters in the first cohort also showed a tendency toward co-occurrence across the roughly 130 validation repertoires, and 94% of cluster scores exceeded 0. The study listed 150 to 200 TCR beta chains as associated with cytomegalovirus. According to the authors, the approach could potentially be generalized to other disease states and immunological phenotypes.

Separate from the approximately 730-subject first cohort, the validation cohort of about 130 subjects was the group to which the donors belonged. The germline ends are 11 bases apart after V is trimmed by 6 bases and J by 5 bases. The germline V gene (reference sequence) sets CDR1 to MNHNY and CDR2 to SVGAGI. From the cysteine through the phenylalanine, the CDR3 covers 13 amino acids. Left in the record is the CDR3 DNA by itself, 39 bases read in frame from the first base. The library was obtained by the immunoSEQ multiplex PCR assay. Turning to the authors' computational methods: To diagnose cytomegalovirus status from the catalog of TCR beta chain sequences, a statistical classification framework was built. TCRdb mirrors the immuneACCESS table, restricted to in-frame sequences. Some clones are absent from its copies; in checked studies, under half trace to an unresolved V gene, and the reason for the others is unknown. That table gives V, J and clone size, and the DNA gave D and trimming. This sample has roughly 68,000 clones in its table, and roughly 90% of those were observed once. In total, the top ten clones hold around 1.7% of the sample.

Sequencing was carried out using PBMCs. The chain uses TRBV6-6 and TRBJ2-1, and perhaps TRBD2 as D gene, on 5 matching bases. This clonotype originated in a young woman in good health and CMV-seronegative. The nucleotide sequence is given as TGTGCCAGCAGGGACTTGTCCCACAATGAGCAGTTCTTC. Translation gives CASRDLSHNEQFF.